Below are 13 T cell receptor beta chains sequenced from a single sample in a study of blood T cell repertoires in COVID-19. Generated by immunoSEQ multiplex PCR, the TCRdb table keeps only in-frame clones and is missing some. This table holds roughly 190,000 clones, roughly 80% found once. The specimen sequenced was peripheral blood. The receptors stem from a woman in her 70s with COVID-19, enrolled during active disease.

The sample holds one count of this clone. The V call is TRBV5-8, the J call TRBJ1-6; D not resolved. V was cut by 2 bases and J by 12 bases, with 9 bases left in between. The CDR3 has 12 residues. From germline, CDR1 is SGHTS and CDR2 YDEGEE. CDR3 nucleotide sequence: TGTGCCAGCAGCTTCCGGGGAGGACCCCTCCACTTT. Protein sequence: CASSFRGGPLHF.

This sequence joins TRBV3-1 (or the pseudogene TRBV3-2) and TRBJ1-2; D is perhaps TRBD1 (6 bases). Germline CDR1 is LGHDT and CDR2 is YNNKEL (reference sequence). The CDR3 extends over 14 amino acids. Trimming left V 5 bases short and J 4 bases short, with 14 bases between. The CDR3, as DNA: TGTGCCAGCAGCGGGGGGGGGCCTCCCTATGGCTACACCTTC. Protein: CASSGGGPPYGYTF.

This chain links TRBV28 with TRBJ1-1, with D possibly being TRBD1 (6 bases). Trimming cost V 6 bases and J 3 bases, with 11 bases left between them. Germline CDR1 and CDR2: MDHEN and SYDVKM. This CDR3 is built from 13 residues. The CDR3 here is CASRPYRDTEAFF. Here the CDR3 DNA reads TGTGCCAGCAGGCCATACAGGGACACTGAAGCTTTCTTT.

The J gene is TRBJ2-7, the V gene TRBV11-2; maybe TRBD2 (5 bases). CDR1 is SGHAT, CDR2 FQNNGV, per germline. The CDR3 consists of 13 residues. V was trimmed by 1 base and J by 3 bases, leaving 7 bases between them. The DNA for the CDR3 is TGTGCCAGCAGCTTAGGCCGGGGCTACGAGCAGTACTTC. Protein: CASSLGRGYEQYF.

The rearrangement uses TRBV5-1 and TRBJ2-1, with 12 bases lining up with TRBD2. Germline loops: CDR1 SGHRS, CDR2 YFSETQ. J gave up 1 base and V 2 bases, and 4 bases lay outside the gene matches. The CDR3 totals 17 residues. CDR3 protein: CASSFLLAGGSYNEQFF. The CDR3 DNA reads TGCGCCAGCAGCTTCCTACTAGCGGGGGGTTCCTACAATGAGCAGTTCTTC. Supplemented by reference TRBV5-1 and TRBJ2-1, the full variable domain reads KAGVTQTPRYLIKTRGQQVTLSCSPISGHRSVSWYQQTPGQGLQFLFEYFSETQRNKGNFPGRFSGRQFSNSRSEMNVSTLELGDSALYLCASSFLLAGGSYNEQFFGPGTRLTVL.

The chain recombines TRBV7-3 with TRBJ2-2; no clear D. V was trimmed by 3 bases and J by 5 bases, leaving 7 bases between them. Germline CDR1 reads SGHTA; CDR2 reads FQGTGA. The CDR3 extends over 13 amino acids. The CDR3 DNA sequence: TGTGCCAGCAGCTTCAGAAATACCGGGGAGCTGTTTTTT. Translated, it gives CASSFRNTGELFF.

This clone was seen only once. The CDR3 DNA reads TGTGCCAGCAGTTTATCGCCCCACAGGGCGATCGCTTTCTTT. Residues: CASSLSPHRAIAFF. The J gene is TRBJ1-1, the V gene TRBV27; D might be TRBD1 (6 bases). CDR1 is MNHEY, CDR2 SMNVEV, per germline (reference sequence). CDR3 size: 14 residues. The V and J ends lost 0 bases and 11 bases respectively, with 16 bases between them.

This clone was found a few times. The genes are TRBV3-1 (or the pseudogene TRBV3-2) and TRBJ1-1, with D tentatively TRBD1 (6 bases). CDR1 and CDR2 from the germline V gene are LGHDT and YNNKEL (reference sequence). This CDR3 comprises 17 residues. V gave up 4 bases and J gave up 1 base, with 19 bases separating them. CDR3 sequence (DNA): TGTGCCAGCAGCCCTTACACCCTGACAGGCCGGAACACTGAAGCTTTCTTT. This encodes CASSPYTLTGRNTEAFF.

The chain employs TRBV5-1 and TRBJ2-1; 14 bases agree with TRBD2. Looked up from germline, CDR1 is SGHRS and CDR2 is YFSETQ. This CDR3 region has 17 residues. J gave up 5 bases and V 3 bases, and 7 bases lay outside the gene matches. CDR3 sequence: CASSSRLAGGPNNEQFF. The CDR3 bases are TGCGCCAGCAGCTCCAGACTAGCGGGGGGGCCTAACAATGAGCAGTTCTTC.

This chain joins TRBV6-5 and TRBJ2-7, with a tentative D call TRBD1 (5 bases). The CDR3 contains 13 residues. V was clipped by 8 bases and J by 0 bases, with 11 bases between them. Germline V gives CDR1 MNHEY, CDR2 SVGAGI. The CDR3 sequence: CASGRQSSYEQYV. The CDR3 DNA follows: TGTGCCAGCGGCCGACAGAGCTCCTACGAGCAGTACGTC.

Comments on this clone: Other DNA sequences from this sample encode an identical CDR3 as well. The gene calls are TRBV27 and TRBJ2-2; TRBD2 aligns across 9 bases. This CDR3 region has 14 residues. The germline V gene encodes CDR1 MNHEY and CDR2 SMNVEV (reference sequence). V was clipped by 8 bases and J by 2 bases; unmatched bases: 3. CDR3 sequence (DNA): TGTGCCAGCCGACTAGCGGAAAACACCGGGGAGCTGTTTTTT. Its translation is CASRLAENTGELFF.

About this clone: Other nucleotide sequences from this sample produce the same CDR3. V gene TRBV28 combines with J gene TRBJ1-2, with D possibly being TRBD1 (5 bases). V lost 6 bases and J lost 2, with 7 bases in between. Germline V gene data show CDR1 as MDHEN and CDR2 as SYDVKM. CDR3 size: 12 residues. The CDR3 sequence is CASSQGNYGYTF. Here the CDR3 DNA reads TGTGCCAGCAGCCAGGGAAACTATGGCTACACCTTC.

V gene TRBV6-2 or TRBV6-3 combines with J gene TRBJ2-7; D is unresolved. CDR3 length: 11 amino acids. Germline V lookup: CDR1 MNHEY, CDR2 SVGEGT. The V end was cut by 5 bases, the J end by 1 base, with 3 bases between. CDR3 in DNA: TGTGCCAGCAGTCGGTCCTACGAGCAGTACTTC. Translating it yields CASSRSYEQYF.